This T cell receptor (beta chain) emerged from a study of T cells in Graves' hyperthyroidism and ophthalmopathy (dated by TCRdb to the late 2010s). Regarding the research as a whole: Peripheral blood was collected at initial diagnosis, before any treatment. The roughly 91 discovery patients were randomly divided into training and test sets at a 7:3 ratio. Whether ophthalmopathy could be predicted prospectively was tested in an independent validation cohort made up of under 20 hyperthyroidism patients plus 17 patients who later progressed to ophthalmopathy. In several Graves' hyperthyroidism patients, the study also compared T-cell repertoires from thyroid tissue with T-cell repertoires from blood. The paper describes TCR Vbeta CDR3 sequencing of 135 peripheral blood samples, made up of some 40 ophthalmopathy patients, roughly 80 hyperthyroidism patients and 17 progressor patients. After blood sampling, hyperthyroidism patients were treated with methimazole at a starting dose of 30 mg daily, and ophthalmopathy patients were treated with high-dose intravenous methylprednisolone. A discovery cohort of fewer than 110 patients, approximately 45 with Graves' ophthalmopathy and 57 with stable Graves' hyperthyroidism, was used to find distinguishing TCR V-J signatures.

Stable Graves' hyperthyroidism was defined as the absence of progression to ophthalmopathy over 18 months of follow-up. Hyperthyroidism patients were aged 18 to 65 years and newly diagnosed, with disease duration of less than 2 months. Any patient with an uncontrolled infection, another autoimmune disease, pregnancy or lactation was excluded. Clinical symptoms, serum thyroxine and TRAb, thyroid ultrasound, and orbital computed tomography formed the basis for the diagnoses. PBMCs were separated from roughly 10 ml of fresh peripheral blood using Ficoll-Paque density gradient centrifugation. Trizol reagent was used to extract total RNA, and RNA quality was then checked on an Agilent 2100 Bioanalyzer. To note about this clonotype: It lacks a known antigen. No much larger clone is present one base from it, and per-base qualities are unavailable.

Study-wide findings and limitations: In validation, progression to ophthalmopathy was predicted by the model with more than 65% sensitivity and 72% to 85% specificity, a median of approximately 6.5 months before onset. A model built on a 13 V-J signature distinguished ophthalmopathy from stable hyperthyroidism, reaching 85% to 90% sensitivity and around 81% specificity in cross-validation and 80%/75% in testing. Most expanded thyroid clonotypes (frequency above 0.001) were also detected in blood, a finding suggesting that blood repertoires may reflect thyroid immune responses. No statistical method was used to set the sample size in advance, and investigators knew the group allocation.

TCR beta CDR3 regions were amplified from RNA transcripts. For the first round of RT-PCR on the TCR CDR3, the HTBI primer set was used together with the Qiagen OneStep RT-PCR kit. A second multiplex PCR round built the libraries, followed by size selection and purification. Sequencing of the libraries was done on an Illumina HiSeq2000 using paired-end 100 bp reads. The authors' analysis ran thus. Raw data were processed with SOAPnuke, discarding reads with adapters, uncalled bases, mean Phred below 15, or no exact constant-primer or identifier match. COPE v1.2.5 was used to merge high-quality paired reads, and clonotypes were defined as unique nucleotide sequences. MiTCR v1.1 was used to align clonotypes to the IMGT TRBV, TRBD and TRBJ reference segments. Only V-J combinations with frequency above 0.0001, covering about 99% of repertoires, were analysed. The TCS score was defined as F50 (clonal expansion) divided by E x V (chaos), with BLOSUM62-based TCRdist calculated between CDR3 peptides within each V-J. Welch's t-statistics and random forest reduced fewer than 550 V-J features to under 15, which were used in a naive Bayes classifier (R e1071). Clones were called with MiXCR by TCRdb after fastp trimmed the public reads at Q25, and only in-frame beta chains were retained. For every CDR3 protein sequence, its rows merge into one entry that carries the most common genes and DNA. What appears here as the V and J calls and clone size reflects TCRdb's work, not the paper's. In this sample the table shows about 92,000 distinct CDR3 sequences, over 50% of which occur a single time. 27% of the sample rests with the top ten.

The germline V gene gives CDR1 as SGHDN and CDR2 as FVKESK. Spanning cysteine to phenylalanine, the CDR3 consists of 15 amino acids. The entry retains the CDR3 DNA only, 45 bases that are in frame from base 1. The chain couples TRBV14 to TRBJ2-7; the D gene is unclear. Near its end, the DNA agrees better with TRBJ2-1, so the J call may be wrong. The specimen was blood. This clonotype was obtained from a woman between 40 and 50 years old with Graves' hyperthyroidism. DNA sequence: TGTGCCAGCAGCCCCACAATGTTGTGCTCCTACGAGCAGTTCTTC. This encodes CASSPTMLCSYEQFF.